Listed below are T cell receptor beta chains from one sample, sequenced in a study of shared clonotypes between healthy human individuals. Assay used: immunoSEQ multiplex PCR; TCRdb lists only in-frame clones, some missing. In the table there are approximately 2,000,000 clones, approximately 92% of which are singletons. The sample was naive CD8+ T cells from PBMCs. Every receptor here comes from a young man in good health. Some clones in this sample may be carry-over from other donors' samples. Both conserved end residues are part of each CDR3. A D gene is named only where the DNA matches it firmly. A row's size may be missing; if present it is once, few, many or a size class.

clone size | J gene | D gene | V gene | CDR3 protein | CDR3 DNA
- | TRBJ2-7 | - | TRBV18 | CASSPGGRAYEQYF | TGTGCCAGCTCACCTGGGGGGCGGGCCTACGAGCAGTACTTC
- | TRBJ1-6 | - | TRBV6-5 | CASRGGYNSPLHF | TGTGCCAGCAGAGGGGGGTATAATTCACCCCTCCACTTT
- | TRBJ2-7 | - | TRBV19 | CASSWAGNYEQYF | TGTGCCAGCTCATGGGCAGGCAACTACGAGCAGTACTTC
once | TRBJ2-1 | - | TRBV5-1 | CATRDAYNEQFF | TGCGCCACCCGGGACGCCTACAATGAGCAGTTCTTC
- | TRBJ2-7 | - | TRBV29-1 | CSVEGASSSYEQYF | TGCAGCGTTGAAGGGGCTAGCAGCTCCTACGAGCAGTACTTC
- | TRBJ2-1 | TRBD2 | TRBV7-3 | CASSLVSSGSIHNEQFF | TGTGCCAGCAGCTTAGTGTCCAGCGGGAGTATCCACAATGAGCAGTTCTTC
- | TRBJ1-1 | TRBD1 | TRBV7-9 | CASSPRTGLNTEAFF | TGTGCCAGCAGCCCCCGGACAGGGCTAAACACTGAAGCTTTCTTT
- | TRBJ1-3 | TRBD1 | TRBV5-4 | CASSSRQGGNTIYF | TGTGCCAGCAGCTCGAGACAGGGAGGAAACACCATATATTTT
- | TRBJ2-5 | - | TRBV27 | CATRVRAPGETQYF | TGTGCCACCCGAGTCAGGGCCCCGGGGGAGACCCAGTACTTC
- | TRBJ1-4 | - | TRBV19 | CASTKGRKLFF | TGTGCCAGCACGAAGGGTAGGAAACTGTTTTTT
- | TRBJ2-1 | TRBD2 | TRBV4-1 | CASSGGGKAGTLYNEQFF | TGCGCCAGCAGCGGAGGAGGAAAAGCGGGGACCCTTTACAATGAGCAGTTCTTC
- | TRBJ2-2 | - | TRBV6-4 | CASSETGFGTGELFF | TGTGCCAGCAGTGAAACGGGCTTTGGAACCGGGGAGCTGTTTTTT
- | TRBJ2-3 | - | TRBV21-1 | CASSKEEEGSTDTQYF | TGTGCCAGCAGCAAAGAAGAGGAGGGGTCCACAGATACGCAGTATTTT
- | TRBJ2-7 | - | TRBV7-2 | CASRGGRWQTDEQYF | TGTGCCAGCAGGGGGGGGCGGTGGCAGACGGACGAGCAGTACTTC
- | TRBJ1-4 | TRBD1 | TRBV7-9 | CASSTRPGTGDEKLFF | TGTGCCAGCAGCACACGACCCGGGACAGGGGACGAAAAACTGTTTTTT
- | TRBJ2-7 | - | TRBV5-1 | CASSPNGREGEQYF | TGCGCCAGCAGCCCCAACGGGAGAGAGGGAGAGCAGTACTTC
- | TRBJ1-1 | - | TRBV28 | CASSALITALNTEAFF | TGTGCCAGCAGTGCACTTATAACGGCGCTTAACACTGAAGCTTTCTTT
- | TRBJ2-2 | - | TRBV6-5 | CASTPTPREELFF | TGTGCCAGCACCCCGACCCCTCGGGAGGAGCTGTTTTTT
- | TRBJ2-7 | - | TRBV7-9 | CASSPGAARSYEQYF | TGTGCCAGCAGCCCGGGGGCTGCCAGGAGCTACGAGCAGTACTTC
- | TRBJ2-1 | - | TRBV4-3 | CASSQERLVVYNEQFF | TGCGCCAGCAGCCAAGAAAGACTAGTGGTTTACAATGAGCAGTTCTTC
- | TRBJ2-3 | - | TRBV27 | CASSLKLARQWTQYF | TGTGCCAGCAGTTTAAAGCTAGCGCGGCAGTGGACGCAGTATTTT
- | TRBJ1-1 | - | TRBV9 | CASSFGDRGGAFF | TGTGCCAGCAGTTTTGGGGATCGAGGGGGAGCTTTCTTT
few | TRBJ2-1 | - | TRBV25-1 | CASSEYGNEQFF | TGTGCCAGCAGTGAATATGGGAATGAGCAGTTCTTC
- | TRBJ2-2 | - | TRBV7-9 | CASSPLWRANTGELFF | TGTGCCAGCAGCCCCTTGTGGAGGGCGAACACCGGGGAGCTGTTTTTT
- | TRBJ1-2 | - | TRBV2 | CASPPPEGINYGYTF | TGTGCCAGTCCCCCTCCGGAGGGGATTAACTATGGCTACACCTTC
- | TRBJ2-1 | TRBD2 | TRBV19 | CASSIGGRSYNEQFF | TGTGCCAGTAGTATCGGGGGGAGGTCCTACAATGAGCAGTTCTTC
once | TRBJ2-3 | - | TRBV6-5 | CASSYSGQGTDTQYF | TGTGCCAGCAGTTACTCGGGGCAGGGCACAGATACGCAGTATTTT
- | TRBJ2-7 | TRBD2 | TRBV28 | CASSWTSGRAYEQYF | TGTGCCAGCAGCTGGACTAGCGGGAGGGCCTACGAGCAGTACTTC
- | TRBJ2-3 | TRBD2 | TRBV10-3 | CASFGREGLTDTQYF | TGTGCCTCGTTTGGGCGGGAGGGCCTGACAGATACGCAGTATTTT